The 21 T cell receptor beta chains presented below share a single source sample, sequenced in a study of regulatory T cells in long-lasting Graves disease. Libraries of TCR beta came from iRepertoire HTBI primers plus Arm-PCR of CDR3 regions. TCRdb processed the multiplex PCR reads anew with MiXCR; each CDR3 protein has one entry. The table records about 520,000 distinct CDR3 sequences, around 13% of them present only once. The time point here: newly diagnosed GD, antithyroid drugs for less than 3 months. PBMCs provided the RNA from which the TCR library was made. The same data also went into a second study, on T cells in Graves' hyperthyroidism and ophthalmopathy.

This specimen consisted of peripheral blood mononuclear cells (PBMCs), obtained at new diagnosis, from a patient treated with antithyroid drugs. The receptors originated from a woman aged 25 to 39 with Graves disease.

The rearrangement links TRBV30 to TRBJ1-4, with TRBD1 matching over 8 bases. The CDR3 sequence is 16 residues long. V lost 4 bases, J lost 8 bases, and 15 bases stayed unmatched. Germline lookup yields CDR1 GTSNPN and CDR2 SVGIG (reference sequence). The CDR3 sequence is CAWNAYLTGEEEKLFF. DNA for the CDR3: TGTGCCTGGAATGCCTACCTGACAGGGGAGGAAGAAAAACTGTTTTTT.

This clonotype was seen at least ten times. The chain's CDR3 is CASSMRAESSEQYF. The DNA of the CDR3 is TGTGCCAGTAGTATGAGGGCGGAGTCCAGCGAGCAGTACTTC. The V gene is TRBV19, the J gene TRBJ2-7; D is perhaps TRBD2 (5 bases). This CDR3 is 14 amino acids long. CDR1 is LNHDA, CDR2 SQIVND, per germline (reference sequence). V lost 3 bases and J 6 bases, leaving 15 bases between the germline ends.

In its sample, this clonotype was seen many times. CDR3 in DNA: TGTGCCTGGAGTATAAGCCCGCGACAGGGGGGAGGTGGCTACACCTTC. Translating gives CAWSISPRQGGGGYTF. The rearrangement links TRBV30 to TRBJ1-2, with 9 bases fitting TRBD1. Trimming took 2 bases from V and 7 from J; bases not matched to a gene: 14. Germline CDR1 reads GTSNPN; CDR2 reads SVGIG (reference sequence). The CDR3 contains 16 residues. Full variable domain (rest looked up from reference TRBV30 and TRBJ1-2): SQTIHQWPATLVQPVGSPLSLECTVEGTSNPNLYWYRQAAGRGLQLLFYSVGIGQISSEVPQNLSASRPQDRQFILSSKKLLLSDSGFYLCAWSISPRQGGGGYTFGSGTRLTVV.

The table lists this clonotype with a few counts. Compared with germline, one end of the junction differs, possibly owing to a read error. The V gene is TRBV7-9, the J gene TRBJ2-5; 12 bases are a match to TRBD1. Gene TRBJ2-1 matches the end of the DNA better, so the J call may be wrong. The CDR3 spans 16 residues. From germline, CDR1 is SEHNR and CDR2 FQNEAQ (reference sequence). DNA of the CDR3: TGTGCCAGCAGGCCTGGGACAGGGGGCAGTTACAATGGGCAGTTCTTC. This sequence encodes CASRPGTGGSYNGQFF.

A single count supports this clonotype. The chain carries TRBV6-2 or TRBV6-3 and TRBJ2-4; D unresolved. The CDR3 runs 12 residues. Germline assignment: CDR1 MNHEY and CDR2 SVGEGT. V lost 6 bases and J 1 base, leaving 4 bases between the germline ends. The CDR3, as DNA: TGTGCCAGCAGGGAGGCCAAAAACATTCAGTACTTC. Its translation: CASREAKNIQYF.

This clonotype was seen ten or more times. An end of the junction differs from the germline gene, which may be a read error. The chain combines TRBV18 with TRBJ1-2; unclear D gene. The length of the CDR3 is 12 residues. Germline V CDR1 and CDR2: KGHSH, LQKENI. CDR3 region: CASSPSGLGYTF. The CDR3 nucleotides are TGTGCCAGTTCACCTTCGGGTCTTGGCTACACCTTC. The whole variable domain, filled in from reference TRBV18 and TRBJ1-2, reads NAGVMQNPRHLVRRRGQEARLRCSPMKGHSHVYWYRQLPEEGLKFMVYLQKENIIDESGMPKERFSAEFPKEGPSILRIQQVVRGDSAAYFCASSPSGLGYTFGSGTRLTVV.

The sample holds many counts of this clonotype. The chain uses TRBV30 and TRBJ1-1, with 8 positions matching TRBD1. With 3 bases clipped from V and 5 bases from J, the junction kept 5 bases outside the gene matches. Germline assignment: CDR1 GTSNPN and CDR2 SVGIG (reference sequence). The CDR3 has 13 amino acids. CDR3 DNA sequence: TGTGCCTGGAGCGACAGGGGACATACTGAAGCTTTCTTT. Translation: CAWSDRGHTEAFF.

This clonotype was counted between two and nine times. This rearrangement joins TRBV4-3 to TRBJ2-3, with TRBD1 identical over 7 bases. This CDR3 contains 16 residues. CDR1 LGHNA and CDR2 YSLEER come from the germline V gene. V lost 0 bases to trimming and J lost 5 bases; unmatched junction nucleotides: 8. CDR3 region: CASSQEAGGSGDTQYF. The CDR3 nucleotides read TGCGCCAGCAGCCAAGAGGCAGGGGGTTCAGGAGATACGCAGTATTTT.

In this sample, this clonotype turned up many times. This rearrangement joins TRBV19 to TRBJ1-5; D may be TRBD1 (5 bases). Deletions cut 6 bases from V and 2 bases from J, with 14 bases between. Germline CDR1 and CDR2: LNHDA and SQIVND (reference sequence). The CDR3 length is 15 residues. CDR3 loop: CASRSSGARNQPQHF. The DNA for the CDR3 is TGTGCCAGTAGAAGTTCCGGGGCGCGCAATCAGCCCCAGCATTTT.

This clonotype has just a few counts. The chain combines TRBV6-2 or TRBV6-3 with TRBJ2-7, with a weak D call TRBD2 (6 bases). The germline gives CDR1 MNHEY, CDR2 SVGEGT. V shed 6 bases and J shed 0 bases, with 12 bases lying between them. There are 14 residues in the CDR3. DNA for the CDR3: TGTGCCAGCAGACGCGGGACGGCCTCCTACGAGCAGTACTTC. Encoded protein: CASRRGTASYEQYF.

Many counts were recorded for this clonotype. This chain joins TRBV12-3 or TRBV12-4 and TRBJ2-1; 14 bases line up with TRBD2. V was pared by 4 bases and J by 10 bases, with 6 bases of the junction left unmatched. This CDR3 is built from 15 residues. CDR3 in DNA: TGTGCCAGCAGTTCCCGACTAGCGGGAGGGAGGGAGCAGTTCTTC. Protein: CASSSRLAGGREQFF.

The rearrangement links TRBV9 to TRBJ1-3; perhaps TRBD1 as D (6 bases). The CDR3 has 15 amino acids. V shed 0 bases and J shed 1 base, with 8 bases lying between them. CDR1 is SGDLS, CDR2 YYNGEE, per germline. The CDR3 region is CASSVGTASGNTIYF. As DNA, the CDR3 is TGTGCCAGCAGCGTAGGGACAGCTTCTGGAAACACCATATATTTT.

There are a few counts of this clonotype. The chain couples TRBV20-1 to TRBJ2-1; the D gene is possibly TRBD1 (6 bases). This CDR3 spans 14 amino acids. Trimming cost V 0 bases and J 8 bases, with 14 bases left between them. Germline CDR1 and CDR2: DFQATT and SNEGSKA (reference sequence). The CDR3 nucleotides are TGCAGTGCTAGAGATGTACAGGGTGGTGATGAGCAGTTCTTC. It translates to CSARDVQGGDEQFF.

The V call is TRBV6-1, the J call TRBJ2-1; D could derive from TRBD1 or TRBD2 (5 bases each). Germline V lookup: CDR1 MNHNS, CDR2 SASEGT. Trimming removed 9 bases from V and 8 bases from J, with 20 bases in between. The CDR3 contains 14 residues. CDR3 amino acids: CASALRGPADEQFF. CDR3 in DNA: TGTGCCAGTGCGCTTCGGGGACCGGCGGATGAGCAGTTCTTC.

This clonotype has at least ten counts. The chain carries TRBV12-3 or TRBV12-4 and TRBJ1-3, with D unclear. This CDR3 is 13 amino acids long. V dropped 6 bases and J dropped 7 bases, with 13 bases sitting between them. This CDR3 is CASRPIFDNTIYF. The DNA for the CDR3 is TGTGCCAGCAGGCCTATCTTCGATAACACCATATATTTT.

This clonotype was detected ten times or more. J is TRBJ1-5 and V is TRBV2, with 8 bases matching TRBD1. The junction had 6 bases not matched to a gene; V was cut back by 5 bases and J by 6 bases. This CDR3 has 14 residues. From germline, CDR1 is SNHLY and CDR2 FYNNEI. CDR3 sequence (DNA): TGTGCCAGCAGTTGGACAGGGAGAGGTCAGCCCCAGCATTTT. Protein sequence: CASSWTGRGQPQHF.

This clonotype was recorded at least ten times. V and J are TRBV12-3 or TRBV12-4 and TRBJ2-5, with TRBD2 matching over 12 bases. The V gene end was trimmed by 3 bases and the J gene end by 5 bases; junction bases not matched to a gene: 7. This CDR3 region has 16 residues. The chain's CDR3 is CASSFPSGRELETQYF. The CDR3, as DNA: TGTGCCAGCAGTTTTCCTAGCGGGAGGGAGTTGGAGACCCAGTACTTC.

The table lists this clonotype with many counts. J is TRBJ2-7 and V is TRBV7-9; 13 positions match TRBD2. The CDR3 extends over 16 amino acids. The ends lost 4 bases at V and 5 bases at J; junction bases unmatched: 8. Germline CDR1 SEHNR, CDR2 FQNEAQ (reference sequence). CDR3 nucleotides: TGTGCCAGCAGCTCTACTAGCGGGAGGGCTCTTGACGAGCAGTACTTC. This encodes CASSSTSGRALDEQYF.

In this sample, this clonotype turned up many times. The J gene is TRBJ2-5, the V gene TRBV29-1; TRBD1 or TRBD2 may be the D gene (5 bases each). V was trimmed by 5 bases and J by 4 bases, leaving 11 bases between them. Germline CDR1 SQVTM, CDR2 ANQGSEA. The CDR3 is 12 residues long. CDR3 bases: TGCAGCGTTCGTGGGGCGGGAGAGACCCAGTACTTC. This gives the protein CSVRGAGETQYF.

This clonotype was counted at least ten times. V is TRBV6-2 or TRBV6-3 and J is TRBJ2-1; 9 bases line up with TRBD2. J was trimmed by 5 bases and V by 0 bases; bases with no gene match: 8. Per germline, CDR1 MNHEY and CDR2 SVGEGT. The CDR3 totals 17 residues. CDR3 loop: CASSYSVEREENNEQFF. Here the CDR3 DNA reads TGTGCCAGCAGTTACTCTGTAGAGCGGGAGGAAAACAATGAGCAGTTCTTC.

This clonotype was recorded many times. The V gene is TRBV19, the J gene TRBJ2-1; TRBD2 agrees at 11 bases. Trimming removed 3 bases from V and 7 bases from J; junction bases left unmatched: 5. Germline loops: CDR1 LNHDA, CDR2 SQIVND (reference sequence). The length of the CDR3 is 15 residues. CDR3: CASSILAGGRNEQFF. CDR3 sequence (DNA): TGTGCCAGTAGTATTCTAGCGGGAGGTAGGAATGAGCAGTTCTTC.